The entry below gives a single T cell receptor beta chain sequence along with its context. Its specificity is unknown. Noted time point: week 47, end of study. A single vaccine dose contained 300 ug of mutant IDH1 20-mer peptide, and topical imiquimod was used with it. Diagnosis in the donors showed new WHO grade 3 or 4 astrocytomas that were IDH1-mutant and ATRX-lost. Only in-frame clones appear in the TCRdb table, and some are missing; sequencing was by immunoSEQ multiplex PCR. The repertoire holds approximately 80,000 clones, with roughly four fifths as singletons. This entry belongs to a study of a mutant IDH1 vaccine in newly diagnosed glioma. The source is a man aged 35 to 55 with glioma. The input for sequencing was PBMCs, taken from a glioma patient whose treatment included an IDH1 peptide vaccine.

The CDR3 sequence: CASSLGTGGPEAFF. For the CDR3, the DNA is TGCGCCAGCAGCTTAGGGACAGGGGGCCCTGAAGCTTTCTTT. V gene TRBV5-1 combines with J gene TRBJ1-1; TRBD1 matches at 12 bases. The CDR3 sequence is 14 residues long. Germline loops: CDR1 SGHRS, CDR2 YFSETQ. V was clipped by 2 bases and J by 6 bases; unmatched bases: 2.